Listed below are T cell receptor beta chains from one sample, sequenced in a study of T-cell reconstitution after alpha-beta-depleted transplantation in children. TCRdb redid the calling of the PCR reads with MiXCR, one entry per CDR3 protein. The sample lists around 500,000 distinct CDR3 sequences; 23% were seen once. The sequencing used PBMCs, mostly from graft donor cells, collected 360 days after TCRalphabeta/CD19-depleted stem cell transplant. The receptor set was obtained from a boy under two years old who had a stem cell transplant for acute myeloid leukemia, so the T cells may come from the graft donor. The conserved cysteine and the conserved F or W are not part of the CDR3 here. Fields, in order: V gene, J gene, clone size, CDR3 protein. Size tells how often a clone was seen (once, few, many) or the class of an expanded clone, and some rows leave it out.

>TRBV20-1|TRBJ1-5|-
SASIYSNQPQH
>TRBV7-9|TRBJ2-1|-
ASSSPSTVEV
>TRBV20-1|TRBJ2-7|-
SGRGRAYEQY
>TRBV20-1|TRBJ2-7|few
SARDYTGPNYEQY
>TRBV12-3/TRBV12-4|TRBJ1-2|many
ASSLGPTYGYT
>TRBV20-1|TRBJ2-1|many
SAKGDRISYNEQF
>TRBV7-2|TRBJ2-2|-
ASSSGHMNTGELF
>TRBV7-6|TRBJ2-5|-
ASRSGGGPQETQY
>TRBV6-1|TRBJ1-2|-
ASRGGQVGQRYGYT
>TRBV6-5|TRBJ2-7|-
ASSYRQGYEQY
>TRBV12-3/TRBV12-4|TRBJ2-3|-
ASSFWGDGHTDTQY
>TRBV7-2|TRBJ1-5|-
ASSLDANQPQH
>TRBV15|TRBJ2-6|few
ATSRDQGLGANVLT
>TRBV20-1|TRBJ2-5|few
SAPRGSGTLRGETQY
>TRBV20-1|TRBJ2-3|few
SASHLARWVDTQY
>TRBV10-2|TRBJ2-1|-
ASDQRGGYNEQF
>TRBV27|TRBJ1-1|-
ASRDGGHTEAF
>TRBV7-2|TRBJ2-3|many
ASSLRRLSTDTQY
>TRBV6-5|TRBJ2-3|few
ASSYSLGQGTDTQY
>TRBV4-2|TRBJ2-5|many
ASSLRAGLAGVQETQY
>TRBV12-3/TRBV12-4|TRBJ2-3|-
ASSPHGGIYTQY
>TRBV11-1|TRBJ2-2|-
ASSLYYGVSLSFGELF
>TRBV27|TRBJ2-1|once
ASSLTGLPNNEQF
>TRBV29-1|TRBJ2-5|many
SVLPGLETQY
>TRBV7-2|TRBJ2-3|few
ASSPDGTSFGDTQY
>TRBV10-3|TRBJ2-1|few
AISDSGGGDEQF
>TRBV9|TRBJ2-2|few
ASSVTEANTGELF
>TRBV11-3|TRBJ2-7|-
ASSSKRGSPYEQY
>TRBV12-3/TRBV12-4|TRBJ1-5|-
ASSFEGKQPQH
>TRBV15|TRBJ2-7|few
ATSRDRVREQY
>TRBV24-1|TRBJ2-7|-
ATSDLKGRYEQY
>TRBV11-2|TRBJ2-3|-
ASSPPLGRARESDTQY
>TRBV12-5|TRBJ2-2|-
ASGPGQNTGELF
>TRBV7-2|TRBJ2-7|few
ASSLAGSDEQY
>TRBV6-2/TRBV6-3|TRBJ1-5|-
ASSPLIGTGTGNQPQH
>TRBV24-1|TRBJ2-3|few
ATSDQTGESTDTQY
>TRBV20-1|TRBJ1-3|-
SARDLLGRAGNTIY
>TRBV4-1|TRBJ1-1|many
ASSHLGTDTEAF
>TRBV12-3/TRBV12-4|TRBJ2-5|-
ASTWGLQETQY
>TRBV6-2/TRBV6-3|TRBJ2-5|-
ASSGLRGTQQETQY
>TRBV10-2|TRBJ2-3|few
ASSEAGGRTDTQY
>TRBV15|TRBJ2-7|few
ATSRAGRALTYEQY